One and the same sample provided the 13 T cell receptor beta chains below, sequenced in a study of T cells in Graves' hyperthyroidism and ophthalmopathy. RNA transcripts served as the template for amplifying TCR beta CDR3 regions. An initial round of RT-PCR targeting the TCR CDR3 relied on the HTBI primer set. MiXCR was run by TCRdb on the multiplex PCR reads, yielding one entry per CDR3 protein. Of around 760,000 distinct CDR3 sequences listed, around 40% are singletons. The material sequenced was blood. The receptors originated from a woman between 40 and 55 years old with Graves' hyperthyroidism.

With respect to this clonotype: A single base separates this from a much larger clone, so it may be a read error. V is TRBV29-1 and J is TRBJ2-2; TRBD1 is a possible D gene (7 bases). The CDR3 is made up of 13 amino acids. Germline CDR1 SQVTM, CDR2 ANQGSEA. CDR3 sequence: CSVGQVDTGGLFF. CDR3 nucleotides: TGCAGCGTCGGACAGGTGGACACCGGGGGGCTGTTTTTT.

This clonotype occurred a few times. The chain is built from TRBV29-1 and TRBJ2-7, with a tentative D call TRBD1 (5 bases). V was cut by 6 bases and J by 7 bases, with 19 bases left in between. Per the germline V gene, CDR1 is SQVTM and CDR2 is ANQGSEA. The CDR3 loop spans 13 amino acids. CDR3 DNA: TGCAGCGTGGGAAAAGGACACCTCCAAGAGCAGTACTTC. Translated: CSVGKGHLQEQYF.

This clonotype came up many times. The rearrangement uses TRBV19 and TRBJ1-6; a possible D gene is TRBD1 (6 bases). From germline, CDR1 is LNHDA and CDR2 SQIVND (reference sequence). Trimming cost V 4 bases and J 9 bases, with 16 bases left between them. The CDR3 has 15 residues. The CDR3 reads CASSTRQEGGSPLHF. The CDR3 DNA sequence: TGTGCCAGTAGTACCCGACAGGAGGGGGGTTCACCCCTCCACTTT. The full variable domain, rest sourced from reference TRBV19 and TRBJ1-6, is DGGITQSPKYLFRKEGQNVTLSCEQNLNHDAMYWYRQDPGQGLRLIYYSQIVNDFQKGDIAEGYSVSREKKESFPLTVTSAQKNPTAFYLCASSTRQEGGSPLHFGNGTRLTVT.

In regard to this clonotype: This CDR3 fails to terminate in the conserved phenylalanine or tryptophan, so it likely reflects a read error. The limits of the CDR3 on the DNA are not certain, so only TCRdb's listed CDR3 is given. The gene calls are TRBV2 and TRBJ1-1. The germline V gene has CDR1 SNHLY and CDR2 FYNNEI. The length of the CDR3 is 11 amino acids, counting both ends. CDR3 residues: CASRVASGMRI.

This clonotype was seen repeatedly, ten times or more. The chain uses TRBV5-8 and TRBJ1-2; D gene ambiguous. The CDR3 loop spans 14 amino acids. Per germline, CDR1 SGHTS and CDR2 YDEGEE. The germline V and J ends were trimmed by 4 bases and 4 bases, with 14 bases remaining between them. Here the CDR3 DNA reads TGTGCCAGCAGCCCCGACGGGGATGGCTATGGCTACACCTTC. It is translated as CASSPDGDGYGYTF.

This chain links TRBV13 with TRBJ2-5; 10 bases fit TRBD1. The V segment lost 6 bases and the J segment 9 bases; nucleotides outside the gene matches: 13. Germline values: CDR1 PRHDT, CDR2 FYEKMQ (reference sequence). This CDR3 comprises 15 residues. DNA for the CDR3: TGTGCCAGCAGTCTGATCCGGGACAGGGGAGGACCCCAGTACTTC. It encodes CASSLIRDRGGPQYF.

Remarks on this clonotype: One end of the junction varies from germline; a read error may be responsible. J is TRBJ2-5 and V is TRBV6-5, with a possible D match to TRBD2 (5 bases). The germline gives CDR1 MNHEY, CDR2 SVGAGI. The CDR3 is made up of 15 amino acids. CDR3 coding DNA: TGTGCCAGCAGCTTAGGATCTGGCGGTTACAATGAGCGGTTCTTC. This gives the protein CASSLGSGGYNERFF.

This clonotype was counted ten times or more. The chain recombines TRBV10-3 with TRBJ1-1; D remains unclear. The CDR3 loop spans 12 amino acids. CDR1 is ENHRY and CDR2 is SYGVKD in the germline V gene. V was pared by 10 bases and J by 1 base, with 10 bases between. This CDR3 is CATGSGNTEAFF. CDR3 sequence (DNA): TGTGCCACCGGGAGCGGGAACACTGAAGCTTTCTTT.

Comments on this clonotype: This may arise from a read error, as a much more abundant clone is one base away. The chain uses TRBV10-3 and TRBJ1-4; D gene unclear. The CDR3 is made up of 14 amino acids. CDR1 and CDR2 (germline): ENHRY, SYGVKD. CDR3 DNA sequence: TGTACCATCAGTGATTCCAGACGTAATGAAAAACTGTTTTTT. Amino acid sequence: CTISDSRRNEKLFF.

This chain links TRBV6-5 with TRBJ1-2, with D possibly TRBD1 on 5 matching bases. Trimming left V 7 bases short and J 3 bases short, with 21 bases between. From germline, CDR1 is MNHEY and CDR2 SVGAGI. CDR3 size: 16 residues. The CDR3 coding sequence is TGTGCCAGCACCACGGGCAGGGTGGGCTCCGACTATGGCTACACCTTC. It yields the protein CASTTGRVGSDYGYTF.

This clonotype was detected ten times or more. The genes are TRBV7-2 and TRBJ2-7; 11 positions agree with TRBD2. CDR1 is SGHTA and CDR2 is FQGNSA in the germline V gene. The CDR3 contains 17 residues. V trimming: 1 base; J trimming: 0 bases; junction bases outside the gene matches: 5. For the CDR3, the DNA is TGTGCCAGCAGCTTAGGTAGCGGGAGGGAGAGCTCCTACGAGCAGTACTTC. Its protein is CASSLGSGRESSYEQYF.

This clonotype was recorded many times. The chain joins TRBV14 to TRBJ1-1; D unresolved. CDR1 and CDR2 (germline): SGHDN, FVKESK. CDR3 length equals 13 residues. V was cut by 5 bases and J by 0 bases, with 7 bases left in between. The CDR3 protein is CASSSLMNTEAFF. CDR3 in DNA: TGTGCCAGCAGCTCCCTCATGAACACTGAAGCTTTCTTT. The entire variable domain, with the rest obtained from reference TRBV14 and TRBJ1-1, is as follows: EAGVTQFPSHSVIEKGQTVTLRCDPISGHDNLYWYRRVMGKEIKFLLHFVKESKQDESGMPNNRFLAERTGGTYSTLKVQPAELEDSGVYFCASSSLMNTEAFFGQGTRLTVV.

The rearrangement links TRBV5-1 to TRBJ1-1; tentatively, D is TRBD1 (5 bases). Germline-derived CDR1 and CDR2 are SGHRS and YFSETQ. V gave up 6 bases and J gave up 4 bases, with 13 bases separating them. This CDR3 has 13 residues. CDR3 sequence reads: CASTGVGGTEAFF. In nucleotides, the CDR3 is TGCGCCAGCACCGGGGTCGGGGGCACTGAAGCTTTCTTT.